The entry below describes one T cell receptor (beta chain). In Seattle, patients joined the study during active infection and were tracked longitudinally. These data come from a study of blood T cell repertoires in COVID-19. About the research overall: Specimens from acute and convalescent COVID-19 originated in the United States, Italy and Spain. From T cells, B-cell-depleted T cells, or PBMCs came the material, which was cDNA or gDNA.

The authors' processing: Reference gene primer amplification yielded estimated nucleated cell counts. Assay: immunoSEQ multiplex PCR; the TCRdb copy retains only in-frame clones and omits some. The DNA gave D and trimming, while V, J and clone size come from that table. The data show roughly 230,000 clones, 90% seen once. This CDR3 spans 15 amino acids. Looked up from germline, CDR1 is SGHVS and CDR2 is FQNEAQ. V lost 5 bases and J 4 bases, leaving 17 bases between the germline ends. The sequencing input was peripheral blood. The TCR comes from a woman aged 60-75 years with COVID-19, enrolled during active disease. This rearrangement joins TRBV7-8 to TRBJ2-5; tentatively, D is TRBD1 (6 bases). The CDR3 reads CASSRRQVRGETQYF. DNA of the CDR3: TGTGCCAGCAGCCGTCGACAGGTTAGGGGAGAGACCCAGTACTTC. The full variable domain, rest sourced from reference TRBV7-8 and TRBJ2-5, is GAGVSQSPRYKVAKRGQDVALRCDPISGHVSLFWYQQALGQGPEFLTYFQNEAQLDKSGLPSDRFFAERPEGSVSTLKIQRTQQEDSAVYLCASSRRQVRGETQYFGPGTRLLVL.